These 2 T cell receptor beta chains originate from one sample sequenced in a study of radiation and T cells in renal cell carcinoma. Time point meaning: blood 2 weeks post-SBRT. Treatment: 15 Gy SBRT to primary tumor, nephrectomy 4 weeks later. Generated by immunoSEQ multiplex PCR, the TCRdb table keeps only in-frame clones and is missing some. The sample records some 120,000 clones, approximately 90% being singletons. This specimen was blood, taken from a patient whose treatment included radiotherapy and nephrectomy. The receptors originated from a woman in her seventies with renal cell carcinoma.

A single count supports this clone. The V gene is TRBV5-1, the J gene TRBJ2-2, with D uncertain. The germline V gene has CDR1 SGHRS and CDR2 YFSETQ. This CDR3 has 15 amino acids. Trimming took off 0 bases at V and 2 bases at J, with 8 bases between the two ends. CDR3 sequence: CASSLGVSNTGELFF. The CDR3 DNA is TGCGCCAGCAGCTTGGGGGTCAGCAACACCGGGGAGCTGTTTTTT.

V usage is TRBV5-1 and J usage is TRBJ1-1; D is unresolved. V was cut by 0 bases and J by 8 bases, with 5 bases left in between. The CDR3 runs 11 residues. Germline lookup yields CDR1 SGHRS and CDR2 YFSETQ. Here the CDR3 DNA reads TGCGCCAGCAGCTTGGGGCAAGAAGCTTTCTTT. Protein product: CASSLGQEAFF.